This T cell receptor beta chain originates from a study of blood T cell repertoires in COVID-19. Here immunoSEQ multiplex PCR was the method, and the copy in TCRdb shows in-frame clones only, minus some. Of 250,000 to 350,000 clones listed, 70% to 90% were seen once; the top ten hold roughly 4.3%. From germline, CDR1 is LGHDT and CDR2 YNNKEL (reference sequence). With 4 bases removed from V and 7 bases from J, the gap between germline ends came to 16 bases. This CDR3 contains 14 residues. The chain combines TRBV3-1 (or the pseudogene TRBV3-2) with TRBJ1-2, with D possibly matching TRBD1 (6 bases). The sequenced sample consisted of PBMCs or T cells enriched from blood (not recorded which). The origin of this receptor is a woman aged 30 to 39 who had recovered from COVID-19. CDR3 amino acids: CASSLGQLGPGYTF. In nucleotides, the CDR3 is TGTGCCAGCAGCCTCGGACAGCTAGGTCCTGGCTACACCTTC.